The entry below gives a single T cell receptor (beta chain) sequence along with its context. As yet, its antigen is unknown. Using immunoSEQ multiplex PCR, the repertoire was profiled, and TCRdb retains in-frame clones only, with some absent. Of roughly 26,000 clones in the sample, approximately 90% are singletons; the top ten hold 4% to 5%. The data belong to a study of T cells in localized non-small cell lung cancer. General study results and limits: Uninvolved adjacent lung had more T cell clonality than any other tissue, topping tumor. With higher T cell density in blood came longer overall survival. Turning up in adjacent lung were a median roughly 59 of the top 100 tumor clones.

Germline CDR1 SGHNT, CDR2 YYREEE (reference sequence). CDR3 length equals 16 residues. V was cut by 0 bases and J by 9 bases, with 19 bases left in between. The sample here was peripheral blood, taken before any cancer treatment. The clonotype was recovered from a female donor older than 55 with stage II squamous cell lung carcinoma. This chain connects TRBV5-4 to TRBJ1-3; D is uncertain. The CDR3 protein is CASSLALASGVGTIYF. The CDR3 bases are TGTGCCAGCAGCTTGGCCCTGGCTAGTGGGGTCGGCACCATATATTTT.